Sequencing of this T cell receptor beta chain was carried out in a study of cytomegalovirus exposure and HLA in healthy donors. Notes on the study in general: Cytomegalovirus-associated TCR beta chains were listed, numbering approximately 150. Most CMV-associated TCR beta chains appeared HLA-restricted in a later analysis.

The PCR used 60 Vbeta and 13 Jbeta primers. The protocol was immunoSEQ multiplex PCR, while the TCRdb copy is restricted to in-frame clones and leaves out a portion. Of 120,000 or so clones listed, 80% are singletons. A note on this clone: The antigen remains unidentified.

The sequence was obtained from a man aged 25-45 years in good health and CMV-seronegative. Sequenced sample: PBMCs.

The CDR3 nucleotides read TGTGCCAGCGGGGAGGACAATGAGCAGTTCTTC. The encoded protein is CASGEDNEQFF. The rearrangement links TRBV9 to TRBJ2-1; tentatively, D is TRBD2 (6 bases). V dropped 7 bases and J dropped 5 bases, with 7 bases sitting between them. This CDR3 has 11 amino acids. Germline-derived CDR1 and CDR2 are SGDLS and YYNGEE.